This passage covers 6 T cell receptor beta chains from one sample sequenced in a study of cytomegalovirus exposure and HLA in healthy donors. The repertoire was sequenced with immunoSEQ multiplex PCR; TCRdb's copy has only in-frame clones and lacks some. Seen here are about 200,000 clones, around 88% observed once, and the top ten hold around 3%. The specimen sequenced was PBMCs. The receptor set was obtained from a woman aged 18 to 35 in good health and CMV-seronegative.

This clone was detected only a few times. This chain connects TRBV30 to TRBJ1-2; the D gene is possibly TRBD1 (6 bases). Trimming cost V 0 bases and J 7 bases, with 12 bases left between them. Germline CDR1 and CDR2: GTSNPN and SVGIG (reference sequence). The CDR3 has 13 amino acids. CDR3 nucleotides: TGTGCCTGGAGTGTACTGGCCAGGGGTGGCTACACCTTC. Protein product: CAWSVLARGGYTF.

The chain is built from TRBV5-1 and TRBJ1-2; D is unresolved. The CDR3 is 14 residues long. The V end was cut by 2 bases, the J end by 3 bases, with 11 bases between. Per germline, CDR1 SGHRS and CDR2 YFSETQ. DNA for the CDR3: TGCGCCAGCAGCTTCGTTACGAGGGACTATGGCTACACCTTC. Its protein is CASSFVTRDYGYTF.

The chain is built from TRBV7-2 and TRBJ1-2; 7 bases are shared with TRBD1. Losses at the gene ends were 4 bases for V and 2 bases for J; bases not matched to a gene: 10. The V gene's germline CDR1 is SGHTA and CDR2 FQGNSA. The CDR3 is made up of 16 amino acids. The CDR3 here is CASSSARTQGNYGYTF. CDR3 coding DNA: TGTGCCAGCAGCTCGGCCCGGACACAGGGGAACTATGGCTACACCTTC. Filled out from reference TRBV7-2 and TRBJ1-2, the complete variable domain reads GAGVSQSPSNKVTEKGKDVELRCDPISGHTALYWYRQSLGQGLEFLIYFQGNSAPDKSGLPSDRFSAERTGGSVSTLTIQRTQQEDSAVYLCASSSARTQGNYGYTFGSGTRLTVV.

V is TRBV28 and J is TRBJ2-2; the D gene is possibly TRBD2 (6 bases). V lost 2 bases, J lost 6 bases, and 19 bases lay in between. The CDR3 length is 17 residues. CDR1 and CDR2 from the germline V gene are MDHEN and SYDVKM. CDR3 DNA sequence: TGTGCCAGCAGTTTAGGGCGCGGGGCGTGGGAGTCCGGGGAGCTGTTTTTT. Translation gives CASSLGRGAWESGELFF.

This chain joins TRBV5-6 and TRBJ2-3; TRBD1 agrees at 8 bases. Germline V gene data show CDR1 as SGHDT and CDR2 as YYEEEE. This CDR3 has 15 residues. V was clipped by 2 bases and J by 5 bases; unmatched bases: 7. The CDR3, as DNA: TGTGCCAGCAGCTTACGCAGGGGGCTAGGAGATACGCAGTATTTT. Amino acids: CASSLRRGLGDTQYF.

This sequence joins TRBV27 and TRBJ2-7; no clear D. This CDR3 is built from 12 residues. The ends were cut back, 5 bases at V and 0 bases at J, with 5 bases in the middle. Germline V gene sequence: CDR1 MNHEY, CDR2 SMNVEV (reference sequence). The CDR3 DNA reads as TGTGCCAGCAGTGATAGCTCCTACGAGCAGTACTTC. This encodes CASSDSSYEQYF.